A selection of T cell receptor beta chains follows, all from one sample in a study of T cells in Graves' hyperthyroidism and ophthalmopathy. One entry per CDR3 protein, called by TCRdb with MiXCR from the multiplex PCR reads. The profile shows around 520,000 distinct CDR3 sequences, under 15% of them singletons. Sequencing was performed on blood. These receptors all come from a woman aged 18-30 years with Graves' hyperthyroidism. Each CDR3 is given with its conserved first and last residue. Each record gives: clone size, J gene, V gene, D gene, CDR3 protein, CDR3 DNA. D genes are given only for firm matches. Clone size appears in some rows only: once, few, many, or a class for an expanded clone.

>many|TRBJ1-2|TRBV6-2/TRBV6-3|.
CASSYSRNGYTF
TGTGCCAGCAGTTATTCGCGGAACGGCTACACCTTC
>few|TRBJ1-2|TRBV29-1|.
CSVFQGTNYGYTF
TGCAGCGTTTTCCAGGGGACTAACTATGGCTACACCTTC
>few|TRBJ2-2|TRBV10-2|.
CASSAGAGYPTGELFF
TGCGCCAGCAGTGCCGGAGCAGGTTATCCCACCGGGGAGCTGTTTTTT
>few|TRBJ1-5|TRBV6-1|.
CASSSRTVHQPQHF
TGTGCCAGCAGTTCAAGGACAGTCCATCAGCCCCAGCATTTT
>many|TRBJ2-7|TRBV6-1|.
CASKLSMFTSSYEQYF
TGTGCCAGCAAACTATCCATGTTCACTAGCTCCTACGAGCAGTACTTC
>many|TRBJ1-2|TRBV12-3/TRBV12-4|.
CASSAAAGYDYGYTF
TGTGCCAGCAGCGCAGCGGCGGGGTACGACTATGGCTACACCTTC
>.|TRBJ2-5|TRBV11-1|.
CASSPWVAASQETQYF
TGTGCCAGCAGCCCATGGGTCGCGGCTTCCCAAGAGACCCAGTACTTC
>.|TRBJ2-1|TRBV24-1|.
CATSDSGVGVYNEQFF
TGTGCCACCAGTGATTCCGGGGTGGGGGTTTACAATGAGCAGTTCTTC
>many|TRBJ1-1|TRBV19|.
CASSNLAVNTEAFF
TGTGCCAGTAGCAACCTCGCTGTGAACACTGAAGCTTTCTTT
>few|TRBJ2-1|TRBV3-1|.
CASSQEIDNEQFF
TGTGCCAGCAGCCAAGAGATAGACAATGAGCAGTTCTTC
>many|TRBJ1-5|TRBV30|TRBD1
CAWSVGTGNNQPQHF
TGTGCCTGGAGTGTTGGGACAGGGAACAATCAGCCCCAGCATTTT
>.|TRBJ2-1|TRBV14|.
CASSQDVGANNEQFF
TGTGCCAGCAGCCAAGATGTTGGGGCCAACAATGAGCAGTTCTTC
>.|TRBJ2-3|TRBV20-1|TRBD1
CSAPDRESTDTQYF
TGCAGTGCTCCGGACAGGGAGAGCACAGATACGCAGTATTTT
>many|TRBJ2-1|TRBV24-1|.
CATAGLLYNEQFF
TGTGCCACCGCGGGACTTCTATACAATGAGCAGTTCTTC
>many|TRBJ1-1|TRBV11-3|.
CASSIDPTSTEAFF
TGTGCCAGCAGCATCGACCCGACCTCAACTGAAGCTTTCTTT
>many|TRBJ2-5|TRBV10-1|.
CASSIDSLCRETQYF
TGCGCCAGCAGTATAGACAGTCTCTGTAGGGAGACCCAGTACTTC
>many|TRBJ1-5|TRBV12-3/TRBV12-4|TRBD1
CASSFARGNQPQHF
TGTGCCAGCAGTTTCGCCAGGGGGAATCAGCCCCAGCATTTT
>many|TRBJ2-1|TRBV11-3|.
CASSLNPLAWEQFF
TGTGCCAGCAGCTTGAACCCACTAGCTTGGGAGCAGTTCTTC
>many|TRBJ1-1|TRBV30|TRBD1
CAWRGEGQGSTAFF
TGTGCCTGGAGGGGAGAGGGACAGGGGAGTACGGCTTTCTTT
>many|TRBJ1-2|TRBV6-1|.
CASSPQYRVVYTF
TGTGCCAGCAGCCCCCAATACAGGGTCGTCTACACCTTC
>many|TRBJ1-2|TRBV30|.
CAWSVRLHGYTF
TGTGCCTGGAGTGTACGGCTTCACGGCTACACCTTC
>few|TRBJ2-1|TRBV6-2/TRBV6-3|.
CASSSGTRLGNEQFF
TGTGCCAGCAGTTCCGGGACTCGCCTGGGGAATGAGCAGTTCTTC
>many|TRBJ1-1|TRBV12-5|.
CASGFSPGRAGTEAFF
TGTGCTAGTGGTTTTTCCCCGGGCAGGGCGGGCACTGAAGCTTTCTTT
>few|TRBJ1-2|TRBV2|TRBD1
CASSEEGTVNYGHTF
TGTGCCAGCAGTGAAGAGGGGACAGTGAACTATGGCCACACCTTC
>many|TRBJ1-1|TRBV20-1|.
CSAFSSTGHQNTEAFF
TGCAGTGCCTTTAGCTCCACGGGACACCAGAACACTGAAGCTTTCTTT
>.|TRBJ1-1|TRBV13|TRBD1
CASSLVDPGGAFF
TGTGCCAGCAGCTTAGTGGACCCAGGGGGAGCTTTCTTT
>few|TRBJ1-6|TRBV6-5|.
CASSYFRANTDSPLHF
TGTGCCAGCAGTTACTTCCGGGCGAATACCGATTCACCCCTCCACTTT
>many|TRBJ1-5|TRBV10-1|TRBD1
CASSYRGGQPQHF
TGTGCCAGCAGTTACAGGGGAGGACAGCCCCAGCATTTT
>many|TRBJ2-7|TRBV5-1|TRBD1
CASSSLPPGQFYEQYF
TGCGCCAGCAGCTCCCTCCCTCCGGGACAGTTCTACGAGCAGTACTTC
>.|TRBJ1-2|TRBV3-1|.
CASSQVNLGYGYTF
TGTGCCAGCAGCCAGGTCAACCTGGGCTATGGCTACACCTTC
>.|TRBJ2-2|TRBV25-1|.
CASTEGGRGRTGEPFF
TGTGCCAGCACCGAAGGGGGGAGGGGCCGGACCGGGGAGCCGTTTTTT
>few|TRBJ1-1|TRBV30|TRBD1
CAWSFQGGGAEAFF
TGTGCCTGGAGTTTCCAGGGGGGAGGAGCTGAAGCTTTCTTT
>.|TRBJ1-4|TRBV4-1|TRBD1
CASSSQGATNEKLFF
TGCGCCAGCAGCTCCCAGGGGGCAACTAATGAAAAACTGTTTTTT
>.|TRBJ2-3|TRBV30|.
CAWCPDLARTDTQYF
TGTGCCTGGTGCCCGGACCTAGCCCGCACAGATACGCAGTATTTT
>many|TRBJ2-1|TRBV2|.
CASRRTYFIRQFF
TGTGCCAGCAGACGGACGTACTTTATTAGGCAGTTCTTC
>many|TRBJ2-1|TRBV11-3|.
CASASGESYNEQFF
TGTGCCAGCGCCTCGGGGGAGTCATACAATGAGCAGTTCTTC
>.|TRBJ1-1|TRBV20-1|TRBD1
CSADRGVTEAFF
TGCAGTGCTGACAGGGGGGTAACTGAAGCTTTCTTT
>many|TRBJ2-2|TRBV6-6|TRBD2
CASSYGREGNTGELFF
TGTGCCAGCAGTTACGGTCGGGAGGGGAACACCGGGGAGCTGTTTTTT
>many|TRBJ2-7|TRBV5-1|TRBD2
CASSLELAGSYEQYF
TGCGCCAGCAGCTTGGAGCTAGCGGGATCCTACGAGCAGTACTTC
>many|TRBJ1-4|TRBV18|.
CASSPQGREKLFF
TGTGCCAGCTCGCCTCAGGGAAGAGAAAAACTGTTTTTT
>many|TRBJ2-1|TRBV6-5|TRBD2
CASSYGAGYNEQFF
TGTGCCAGCAGTTACGGAGCGGGGTACAATGAGCAGTTCTTC
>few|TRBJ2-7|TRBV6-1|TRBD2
CASSVGTSLNEQYF
TGTGCCAGCAGTGTCGGGACTAGTCTTAACGAGCAGTACTTC
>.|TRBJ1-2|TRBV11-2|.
CASSLSTEINYGYTF
TGTGCCAGCAGCTTATCGACCGAGATTAACTATGGCTACACCTTC
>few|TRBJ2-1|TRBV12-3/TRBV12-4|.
CASTPSPANEQFF
TGTGCCAGCACTCCCTCTCCAGCCAATGAGCAGTTCTTC
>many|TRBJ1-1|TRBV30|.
CAWKAGPTEAFF
TGTGCCTGGAAGGCAGGGCCGACTGAAGCTTTCTTT
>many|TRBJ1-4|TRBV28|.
CASSLAGNFDATNEKLFF
TGTGCCAGCAGTTTAGCAGGGAATTTCGATGCAACTAATGAAAAACTGTTTTTT
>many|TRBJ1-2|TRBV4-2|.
CASSRFDGGYTF
TGTGCCAGCAGCCGGTTCGACGGCGGCTACACCTTC
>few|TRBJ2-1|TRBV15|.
CATSRDLAGRWYNEQFF
TGTGCCACCAGCAGAGATCTCGCGGGACGGTGGTACAATGAGCAGTTCTTC